This T cell receptor beta chain was documented in a study of shared clonotypes between healthy human individuals. The CDR3 length is 12 residues. Germline V gene sequence: CDR1 GTSNPN, CDR2 SVGIG (reference sequence). Deletions cut 2 bases from V and 8 bases from J, with 12 bases between. Measured with immunoSEQ multiplex PCR; TCRdb has only the in-frame clones, and not every one. The sample includes some 380,000 clones, 96% seen only once; the top ten take around 0.32%. The chain recombines TRBV30 with TRBJ1-2, with D maybe TRBD1 (5 bases). This clonotype was sampled from a young man in good health. The sample consisted of memory CD8+ T cells sorted from blood. Subset in this sample: CD45RO+ cells pooled with CCR7-negative TemRA cells. The CDR3 DNA is TGTGCCTGGAGTTACCATAGGGACGGCTACACCTTC. Encoded protein: CAWSYHRDGYTF. The entire variable domain, with the rest obtained from reference TRBV30 and TRBJ1-2, is as follows: SQTIHQWPATLVQPVGSPLSLECTVEGTSNPNLYWYRQAAGRGLQLLFYSVGIGQISSEVPQNLSASRPQDRQFILSSKKLLLSDSGFYLCAWSYHRDGYTFGSGTRLTVV.